These T cell receptor beta chains were read from a single sample in a study of tumor and adjacent non-tumor tissue in lung cancer. TCRdb reanalysed the multiplex PCR reads using MiXCR and keeps one entry per CDR3 protein. The sample records around 120,000 distinct CDR3 sequences, about 66% being singletons. Sample: lung tumor tissue. The receptors shown here come from a man aged 25 to 40 with non-small cell lung cancer. The CDR3 runs from the conserved cysteine through the conserved F or W. The order of the fields is V gene, clone size, J gene, D gene, CDR3 DNA, CDR3 protein. D genes are given only for firm matches. Size is stated for part of the rows, as once, few or many counts, or as a class when the clone is expanded.

V gene: TRBV12-3/TRBV12-4; clone size: -; J gene: TRBJ2-3; D gene: -; CDR3 DNA: TGTGTCACAAACCGAGGGACGGTGGGTACAGATACACAGTATTTT; CDR3 protein: CVTNRGTVGTDTQYF
V gene: TRBV6-2/TRBV6-3; clone size: -; J gene: TRBJ2-3; D gene: -; CDR3 DNA: TGTGAGGTGCGGGGCGGGGCCACGGATACGCAGTATTTT; CDR3 protein: CEVRGGATDTQYF
V gene: TRBV11-2; clone size: -; J gene: TRBJ2-7; D gene: TRBD2; CDR3 DNA: TGTGTCAGCAGCTTAGAACAAGCGGGAGTCGGACAGTCAGGCTACGAGCAGTACTTC; CDR3 protein: CVSSLEQAGVGQSGYEQYF
V gene: TRBV12-3/TRBV12-4; clone size: -; J gene: TRBJ2-7; D gene: -; CDR3 DNA: TGTGTCAGCAGATTGGGGCTGCCCCCTTACGAGCAGTACTTC; CDR3 protein: CVSRLGLPPYEQYF
V gene: TRBV6-2/TRBV6-3; clone size: many; J gene: TRBJ1-2; D gene: -; CDR3 DNA: TGTGCCAGCAATCCGGACGGGGGCAACTATGGCTACACCTTC; CDR3 protein: CASNPDGGNYGYTF
V gene: TRBV11-1; clone size: -; J gene: TRBJ2-2; D gene: TRBD1; CDR3 DNA: TGCGCCAACAGCCCAAGCTCACAGGGGACCGGGGAGCTGTTTTTT; CDR3 protein: CANSPSSQGTGELFF
V gene: TRBV12-3/TRBV12-4; clone size: -; J gene: TRBJ2-7; D gene: -; CDR3 DNA: TGTGCCAGCACCCTCATCGGGACCGAACGCTTCGAGCAATACTTC; CDR3 protein: CASTLIGTERFEQYF
V gene: TRBV7-9; clone size: -; J gene: TRBJ1-1; D gene: -; CDR3 DNA: TGTGCCAGCAGCCCATTCAAGTCAGTGGTAAACACTGAAGCTTTCTTT; CDR3 protein: CASSPFKSVVNTEAFF
V gene: TRBV4-2; clone size: few; J gene: TRBJ1-1; D gene: TRBD1; CDR3 DNA: TGTGCCAGCAGCTCTACCCAGACAGGGAACGCCGAAGCTTTCTTT; CDR3 protein: CASSSTQTGNAEAFF
V gene: TRBV5-6; clone size: -; J gene: TRBJ2-1; D gene: -; CDR3 DNA: TGTGCCAGCAGCGGGCATGTTGAGCAGTTCTTC; CDR3 protein: CASSGHVEQFF
V gene: TRBV18; clone size: -; J gene: TRBJ2-5; D gene: TRBD2; CDR3 DNA: TGTGCCAGCTCACCGGGACTAGCGGTCGAGACCCAGTACTTC; CDR3 protein: CASSPGLAVETQYF
V gene: TRBV5-1; clone size: -; J gene: TRBJ2-1; D gene: -; CDR3 DNA: TGCGCCAGCAGCTTTGACGGGGGACCCTACGAGCAGTTCTTC; CDR3 protein: CASSFDGGPYEQFF
V gene: TRBV29-1; clone size: many; J gene: TRBJ2-7; D gene: TRBD2; CDR3 DNA: TGCAGCGTTGGGGACCCCCGGGGGGACTACGAGCAGTACTTC; CDR3 protein: CSVGDPRGDYEQYF
V gene: TRBV20-1; clone size: -; J gene: TRBJ2-6; D gene: -; CDR3 DNA: TGCAATGCTAAAGTGGCGAAAGGGGCCAACGTCCTGACTTTC; CDR3 protein: CNAKVAKGANVLTF
V gene: TRBV6-5; clone size: -; J gene: TRBJ2-7; D gene: -; CDR3 DNA: TGTGCCAGCGGCTTAGAGGGCCCCTACGAGCAGTACTTC; CDR3 protein: CASGLEGPYEQYF
V gene: TRBV4-2; clone size: many; J gene: TRBJ2-2; D gene: TRBD2; CDR3 DNA: TGTGCCAGCAGCCAACCCCACGCGGGGCTAGCGGGAGCAAAGAACACCGGGGAGCTGTTTTTT; CDR3 protein: CASSQPHAGLAGAKNTGELFF
V gene: TRBV29-1; clone size: -; J gene: TRBJ1-1; D gene: -; CDR3 DNA: TGCAGCATCAGAGGGCCCCCCACTGAAACTATCTTT; CDR3 protein: CSIRGPPTETIF
V gene: TRBV6-5; clone size: -; J gene: TRBJ2-7; D gene: -; CDR3 DNA: TGTGCCAGCAGCCTCACCACCTCCTACGAGCAATGCTTC; CDR3 protein: CASSLTTSYEQCF
V gene: TRBV11-2; clone size: -; J gene: TRBJ1-1; D gene: -; CDR3 DNA: TGTGCCAGTAGCATCCAGTACACGAACACTGAAGCTTCCTTT; CDR3 protein: CASSIQYTNTEASF
V gene: TRBV4-3; clone size: -; J gene: TRBJ2-5; D gene: -; CDR3 DNA: TGCGCCAGCAGGCAAGCCCGGGGCGGACAAGAGGCCCAGTACTTC; CDR3 protein: CASRQARGGQEAQYF
V gene: TRBV11-2; clone size: -; J gene: TRBJ2-1; D gene: -; CDR3 DNA: TGTGCCAGGAGCTATAGCGTCCCCTCCTACAATGAGCAGTTCTTC; CDR3 protein: CARSYSVPSYNEQFF
V gene: TRBV4-1; clone size: once; J gene: TRBJ2-7; D gene: -; CDR3 DNA: TGCGCCAACAGCCTAGACGAGATACGACAGACCTACGAGCAGTACTTC; CDR3 protein: CANSLDEIRQTYEQYF
V gene: TRBV5-1; clone size: -; J gene: TRBJ2-1; D gene: -; CDR3 DNA: TGCGCCAGCAGCCCCACCCGGAATGAGCAGTTCTTC; CDR3 protein: CASSPTRNEQFF
V gene: TRBV5-6; clone size: -; J gene: TRBJ2-6; D gene: -; CDR3 DNA: TGTGCCAGCAGCTTGGGTGGCTCTGGGGCCAACGTCCTGACTTTC; CDR3 protein: CASSLGGSGANVLTF
V gene: TRBV11-2; clone size: -; J gene: TRBJ2-5; D gene: -; CDR3 DNA: TGTGTCAGCAGCCTAAACAGGGTCCAAGAGACTCAGTACTTC; CDR3 protein: CVSSLNRVQETQYF
V gene: TRBV20-1; clone size: large; J gene: TRBJ1-1; D gene: TRBD1; CDR3 DNA: TGCAGTGCTCTCCCGACAGGGGGCGGCACTGAAGCTTTCTTT; CDR3 protein: CSALPTGGGTEAFF
V gene: TRBV12-3/TRBV12-4; clone size: many; J gene: TRBJ1-5; D gene: -; CDR3 DNA: TGTGCCAGCAGAAGGACAGAGAATAGCAATCAGCCCCAGCATTTT; CDR3 protein: CASRRTENSNQPQHF
V gene: TRBV2; clone size: -; J gene: TRBJ2-5; D gene: TRBD2; CDR3 DNA: TGTGCCAGCAGTCGCCAGGGAAGCGGGGTGGAGACCCAGTACTTC; CDR3 protein: CASSRQGSGVETQYF
V gene: TRBV6-1; clone size: -; J gene: TRBJ1-1; D gene: -; CDR3 DNA: TGTGTCAGTAGTGAAGCGCTTCTGGGGACCGTAGTGAACACTGAAGCTTTCTTT; CDR3 protein: CVSSEALLGTVVNTEAFF
V gene: TRBV20-1; clone size: -; J gene: TRBJ2-1; D gene: TRBD1; CDR3 DNA: TGCAGTGCTGATTCCTGGACAGGGTTTGACCAGTTCTTC; CDR3 protein: CSADSWTGFDQFF
V gene: TRBV20-1; clone size: many; J gene: TRBJ2-5; D gene: -; CDR3 DNA: TGCAGTGCCGCCCCAGAAGAGACCCAGTACTTC; CDR3 protein: CSAAPEETQYF
V gene: TRBV4-1; clone size: many; J gene: TRBJ1-5; D gene: -; CDR3 DNA: TGCGCCAGCAGCCAAGATCTGGAGACTTATAGCAATCAGCCCCAGCATTTT; CDR3 protein: CASSQDLETYSNQPQHF
V gene: TRBV4-1; clone size: once; J gene: TRBJ2-2; D gene: TRBD2; CDR3 DNA: TGCGCCAGCAGCCAACTGACTAGCTGGAGGTCCGGGGAGATGTTTTTT; CDR3 protein: CASSQLTSWRSGEMFF
V gene: TRBV20-1; clone size: -; J gene: TRBJ2-7; D gene: -; CDR3 DNA: TGCAGTGCTAGAAAGGGACTCGGGGCGATCTACGAGCAGTACTTC; CDR3 protein: CSARKGLGAIYEQYF
V gene: TRBV4-2; clone size: many; J gene: TRBJ2-7; D gene: -; CDR3 DNA: TGTGCCAGCAGCCAAGATCTAACCGACTCCTACGAGCAGTACTTC; CDR3 protein: CASSQDLTDSYEQYF
V gene: TRBV20-1; clone size: -; J gene: TRBJ2-1; D gene: -; CDR3 DNA: TGCAGTGCTATATGGTACAGCTCCTACAATGAGCAGTTCTTC; CDR3 protein: CSAIWYSSYNEQFF
V gene: TRBV11-1; clone size: -; J gene: TRBJ1-2; D gene: TRBD1; CDR3 DNA: TGTGCCAGCAACTTTAGACAGGGAGATGGCTACACCTTC; CDR3 protein: CASNFRQGDGYTF
V gene: TRBV11-1; clone size: -; J gene: TRBJ2-7; D gene: -; CDR3 DNA: TGTGCCAGCAGATTAGCGGTAGGCTCCTACGAGCAGTACTTC; CDR3 protein: CASRLAVGSYEQYF
V gene: TRBV12-3/TRBV12-4; clone size: -; J gene: TRBJ2-2; D gene: TRBD2; CDR3 DNA: TGTGTCAGCCGGGGACTAACCGCCACCGGGGAGCTGTTTTTT; CDR3 protein: CVSRGLTATGELFF
V gene: TRBV11-1; clone size: -; J gene: TRBJ1-1; D gene: -; CDR3 DNA: TGTGCCAGCAGCTTAGGGGGGGGGCTCGGCACTGAAGCTTTCTTT; CDR3 protein: CASSLGGGLGTEAFF
V gene: TRBV14; clone size: -; J gene: TRBJ2-1; D gene: TRBD2; CDR3 DNA: TGTGCCAGCAGGTCCACCACTAGCGGGGAGGCCCATGAGCAGTTCTTC; CDR3 protein: CASRSTTSGEAHEQFF
V gene: TRBV29-1; clone size: medium-sized; J gene: TRBJ1-3; D gene: -; CDR3 DNA: TGCAGCGTTCAGACAGCCTCTGGAAACACCATATATTTT; CDR3 protein: CSVQTASGNTIYF
V gene: TRBV6-2/TRBV6-3; clone size: many; J gene: TRBJ2-6; D gene: -; CDR3 DNA: TGTGCCAGCAGTCTTCCTCCAGGGGCCAACGTCCTGACTTTC; CDR3 protein: CASSLPPGANVLTF
V gene: TRBV11-2; clone size: -; J gene: TRBJ2-1; D gene: TRBD2; CDR3 DNA: TGTGTCAGCAAATCCTTCGGGGGGAGCTCCTACAATGAGCAGTTCTTC; CDR3 protein: CVSKSFGGSSYNEQFF
V gene: TRBV29-1; clone size: -; J gene: TRBJ1-1; D gene: -; CDR3 DNA: TGCAGCGTTATGGGCGTTGGCGGGGTGAACACTGAAGCTTTCTTT; CDR3 protein: CSVMGVGGVNTEAFF
V gene: TRBV29-1; clone size: many; J gene: TRBJ2-7; D gene: -; CDR3 DNA: TGCAGCGTTTGGTCGGGGCCCCGGGACGAGCAGTACTTC; CDR3 protein: CSVWSGPRDEQYF
V gene: TRBV6-5; clone size: many; J gene: TRBJ1-2; D gene: TRBD1; CDR3 DNA: TGTGCCAGCAGACCTACCGGGACAGGTGGCTACACCTTC; CDR3 protein: CASRPTGTGGYTF
V gene: TRBV12-3/TRBV12-4; clone size: few; J gene: TRBJ2-1; D gene: TRBD2; CDR3 DNA: TGTACCAGCAGTTCTTGGCGCAGCGGGGGAACGTCCAATGAGCAGTTCTTC; CDR3 protein: CTSSSWRSGGTSNEQFF
V gene: TRBV4-1; clone size: many; J gene: TRBJ1-5; D gene: -; CDR3 DNA: TGCGCCAGCAGCCAAGATACAGGGAGCAATCAGCCCCAGCATTTT; CDR3 protein: CASSQDTGSNQPQHF
V gene: TRBV5-1; clone size: -; J gene: TRBJ1-6; D gene: -; CDR3 DNA: TGCGCCAGCAGCGCTCGGGGGCACGAGTCACCCCTCCACTTT; CDR3 protein: CASSARGHESPLHF
V gene: TRBV11-2; clone size: large; J gene: TRBJ1-2; D gene: TRBD1; CDR3 DNA: TGTGCCAGCGGTCAGGGGGGAAATGGCTACACCTTC; CDR3 protein: CASGQGGNGYTF
V gene: TRBV11-3; clone size: -; J gene: TRBJ2-1; D gene: -; CDR3 DNA: TGTATCAGCAGCGCCACACCTGGCAATGAGCAGTTCTTC; CDR3 protein: CISSATPGNEQFF
V gene: TRBV7-9; clone size: few; J gene: TRBJ1-5; D gene: -; CDR3 DNA: TGTGCCAGCAGCCCCCGGGGTTCTGGGCCCCAGCATTTT; CDR3 protein: CASSPRGSGPQHF
V gene: TRBV12-3/TRBV12-4; clone size: once; J gene: TRBJ1-5; D gene: -; CDR3 DNA: TGTGCCAGCAGTTTAGAAGGCCTGAGGGATCAGTCCCGGCATTTT; CDR3 protein: CASSLEGLRDQSRHF